These 29 T cell receptor beta chains were sequenced from one sample in a study of control samples from healthy donors and cancer patients. Profiled with immunoSEQ multiplex PCR; TCRdb holds only in-frame clones, not every one. The sample has 50,000 to 55,000 clones; about 92% are singletons. Sequenced input: PBMCs. The source is a man in his forties with colorectal cancer.

The chain couples TRBV6-2 or TRBV6-3 to TRBJ1-1; 7 bases agree with TRBD1. The CDR3 is 15 amino acids. The V and J ends lost 2 bases and 0 bases, in that order; junction bases with no gene match: 3. Germline V gene data show CDR1 as MNHEY and CDR2 as SVGEGT. CDR3 sequence (DNA): TGTGCCAGCAGTTACCCGACAGGGATGAACACTGAAGCTTTCTTT. It translates to CASSYPTGMNTEAFF.

The V and J genes are TRBV7-2 and TRBJ2-1; 8 bases are a match to TRBD2. V was clipped by 5 bases and J by 8 bases; unmatched bases: 17. The CDR3 totals 17 residues. Germline V gene lookup returns CDR1 SGHTA and CDR2 FQGNSA. The CDR3: CASSPRRGSGRMYEQFF. As DNA, the CDR3 is TGTGCCAGCAGCCCCCGAAGGGGAAGCGGGAGAATGTATGAGCAGTTCTTC.

This sequence joins TRBV6-6 and TRBJ2-7; possible D gene TRBD1, 5 bases. This CDR3 comprises 14 residues. Trimming took 1 base from V and 3 from J, leaving 10 bases between them. The germline V gene has CDR1 MNHNY and CDR2 SVGAGI (reference sequence). The CDR3 region is CASSYFLQDYEQYF. Written as DNA, the CDR3 is TGTGCCAGCAGTTACTTCTTACAGGACTACGAGCAGTACTTC.

V and J are TRBV7-9 and TRBJ2-2; D not resolved. Per the germline V gene, CDR1 is SEHNR and CDR2 is FQNEAQ (reference sequence). Trimming stripped 7 bases from V and 2 bases from J, with 14 bases between. The CDR3 is 15 residues long. As DNA, the CDR3 is TGTGCCAGCACCCCCCCCAACTTAAACACCGGGGAGCTGTTTTTT. Its translation: CASTPPNLNTGELFF.

This clone was seen a handful of times. CDR3 bases: TGTGCCAGCAGTGAACTAGCGGGAGCCACCGGGGAGCTGTTTTTT. Translated, it gives CASSELAGATGELFF. This rearrangement joins TRBV6-1 to TRBJ2-2, with 10 bases aligning to TRBD2. Germline CDR1 reads MNHNS; CDR2 reads SASEGT. The CDR3 runs to 15 residues. The V and J ends lost 2 bases and 4 bases, in that order; junction bases with no gene match: 1.

The genes are TRBV5-1 and TRBJ2-1; 7 bases are a match to TRBD1. V shed 0 bases, J shed 8 bases, and the junction held 11 bases outside the gene matches. CDR1 is SGHRS, CDR2 YFSETQ, per germline. This CDR3 is built from 16 residues. The CDR3 sequence: CASSLAGQGVWDEQFF. The CDR3 DNA follows: TGCGCCAGCAGCTTGGCGGGCCAGGGGGTTTGGGATGAGCAGTTCTTC.

This rearrangement joins TRBV28 to TRBJ1-5, with D hard to call. The CDR3 sequence is 12 residues long. Trimming shortened V by 6 bases and J by 3 bases, and 6 bases separated the two germline ends. Germline assignment: CDR1 MDHEN and CDR2 SYDVKM. The CDR3 DNA reads as TGTGCCAGCAGGGCAAACAATCAGCCCCAGCATTTT. Protein product: CASRANNQPQHF.

The chain uses TRBV10-3 and TRBJ2-7; 8 bases match TRBD2. V lost 4 bases to trimming and J lost 3 bases; unmatched junction nucleotides: 20. CDR3 length: 19 amino acids. CDR1 and CDR2 from the germline V gene are ENHRY and SYGVKD. CDR3 amino acids: CAISGISGTKSLGVYEQYF. As DNA, the CDR3 is TGTGCCATCAGTGGGATTAGCGGGACAAAATCGCTCGGGGTCTACGAGCAGTACTTC.

The J gene is TRBJ2-1, the V gene TRBV19; D may be TRBD2 (6 bases). Germline V gives CDR1 LNHDA, CDR2 SQIVND (reference sequence). Trimming pared 1 base from V and 3 bases from J, leaving 10 bases between. The CDR3 length is 15 residues. CDR3 in DNA: TGTGCCAGTAGTATAGGACCGGGGGTCTACAATGAGCAGTTCTTC. The encoded protein is CASSIGPGVYNEQFF. Using reference TRBV19 and TRBJ2-1 for the parts outside the CDR3, the full variable domain is DGGITQSPKYLFRKEGQNVTLSCEQNLNHDAMYWYRQDPGQGLRLIYYSQIVNDFQKGDIAEGYSVSREKKESFPLTVTSAQKNPTAFYLCASSIGPGVYNEQFFGPGTRLTVL.

The CDR3 nucleotides read TGTGCCAGCAGTGAAGTTAGAGCAGGGAGTGGCTACACCTTC. It yields the protein CASSEVRAGSGYTF. This rearrangement joins TRBV6-1 to TRBJ1-2; D possibly corresponds to TRBD1 (5 bases). V dropped 1 base and J dropped 7 bases, with 13 bases sitting between them. This CDR3 spans 14 amino acids. The germline V gene has CDR1 MNHNS and CDR2 SASEGT.

The rearrangement joins TRBV9 to TRBJ1-3; 8 positions agree with TRBD1. The V gene's germline CDR1 is SGDLS and CDR2 YYNGEE. J was trimmed by 7 bases and V by 3 bases; bases with no gene match: 9. There are 15 residues in the CDR3. CDR3 nucleotide sequence: TGTGCCAGCAGCGCCGGACAGGGCGTTGGGAACACCATATATTTT. Translating gives CASSAGQGVGNTIYF.

In DNA, the CDR3 is TGTGCCAGCAGCTTGGCCGGGGCCAGGGAGACCCAGTACTTC. Translation gives CASSLAGARETQYF. J is TRBJ2-5 and V is TRBV5-6; D possibly matches TRBD1 or TRBD2 (5 bases each). The V and J ends lost 0 bases and 5 bases respectively, with 11 bases between them. CDR1 and CDR2 from the germline V gene are SGHDT and YYEEEE. CDR3 length: 14 amino acids.

The chain has TRBV5-1 and TRBJ1-1; TRBD1 might be the D (5 bases). V was trimmed by 0 bases and J by 9 bases, leaving 15 bases between them. CDR3 length equals 14 residues. Germline CDR1 and CDR2: SGHRS and YFSETQ. CDR3 residues: CASSLGYQGAKAFF. The CDR3 coding sequence is TGCGCCAGCAGCTTGGGCTACCAGGGTGCTAAAGCTTTCTTT.

The chain carries TRBV6-5 and TRBJ2-7; 8 positions agree with TRBD1. The CDR3 covers 15 residues. Germline V gene data show CDR1 as MNHEY and CDR2 as SVGAGI. After removal of 6 bases from V and 1 base from J, the junction contained 8 bases not matched to a gene. CDR3 bases: TGTGCCAGCAGGATGAAGACAGGGGATTCCTACGAGCAGTACTTC. Translating gives CASRMKTGDSYEQYF.

The rearrangement joins TRBV30 to TRBJ2-7, with D perhaps matching TRBD2 (7 bases). CDR1 GTSNPN and CDR2 SVGIG come from the germline V gene (reference sequence). Trimming took 0 bases from V and 2 from J, leaving 8 bases between them. This CDR3 region has 13 residues. The CDR3 DNA reads TGTGCCTGGAGTGTAGGGGGGGCCTACGAGCAGTACTTC. This codes for CAWSVGGAYEQYF.

The genes are TRBV6-2 or TRBV6-3 and TRBJ1-3, with D unclear. The CDR3 covers 15 residues. From germline, CDR1 is MNHEY and CDR2 SVGEGT. V dropped 0 bases and J dropped 4 bases, with 10 bases sitting between them. The CDR3 region is CASSYSEGPGNTIYF. CDR3 DNA: TGTGCCAGCAGTTACTCCGAAGGGCCCGGAAACACCATATATTTT.

The CDR3: CASSVGVQGGNYGYTF. The CDR3 DNA reads TGTGCCAGCAGCGTAGGGGTACAGGGGGGTAACTATGGCTACACCTTC. The chain uses TRBV9 and TRBJ1-2, with TRBD1 identical over 8 bases. V lost 0 bases and J lost 1; bases outside the gene matches: 5. This CDR3 has 16 amino acids. CDR1 is SGDLS and CDR2 is YYNGEE in the germline V gene.

The chain carries TRBV10-3 and TRBJ2-1; D gene uncertain. Trimming pared 0 bases from V and 11 bases from J, leaving 8 bases between. CDR3 size: 12 residues. Germline CDR1 ENHRY, CDR2 SYGVKD. The CDR3 protein is CAISESGTKQFF. In nucleotides, the CDR3 is TGTGCCATCAGTGAGTCCGGAACGAAGCAGTTCTTC.

This chain connects TRBV10-3 to TRBJ1-4; D is ambiguous. The CDR3 totals 11 residues. The germline gives CDR1 ENHRY, CDR2 SYGVKD. Trimming pared 5 bases from V and 8 bases from J, leaving 6 bases between. The CDR3 is CAISNREKLFF. CDR3 sequence (DNA): TGTGCCATCAGTAACAGAGAAAAACTGTTTTTT.

The chain links TRBV5-1 to TRBJ2-7, with 8 bases that match TRBD2. The ends lost 0 bases at V and 3 bases at J; junction bases unmatched: 2. The germline CDR1 and CDR2 sequences are SGHRS and YFSETQ. There are 14 residues in the CDR3. The chain's CDR3 is CASSLETSVYEQYF. The CDR3 DNA is TGCGCCAGCAGCTTGGAGACTAGCGTCTACGAGCAGTACTTC.

The genes are TRBV14 and TRBJ2-7, with D possibly being TRBD1 (6 bases). Deletions cut 0 bases from V and 5 bases from J, with 17 bases between. Germline values: CDR1 SGHDN, CDR2 FVKESK. The CDR3 runs 16 residues. The CDR3 sequence is CASSQDMGHPGDEQYF. DNA of the CDR3: TGTGCCAGCAGCCAAGATATGGGACACCCTGGGGACGAGCAGTACTTC.

The chain recombines TRBV7-9 with TRBJ2-1; perhaps TRBD1 as D (6 bases). The CDR3 contains 13 residues. Germline assignment: CDR1 SEHNR and CDR2 FQNEAQ (reference sequence). V lost 5 bases, J lost 9 bases, and 14 bases lay in between. The CDR3: CASSLRGGPEQFF. Here the CDR3 DNA reads TGTGCCAGCAGCCTCAGGGGTGGTCCTGAGCAGTTCTTC.

The chain combines TRBV15 with TRBJ2-5; perhaps TRBD1 as D (5 bases). Germline V CDR1 and CDR2: LNHNV, YYDKDF (reference sequence). This CDR3 has 15 amino acids. The ends were cut back, 0 bases at V and 2 bases at J, with 10 bases in the middle. In DNA, the CDR3 is TGTGCCACCAGCAGAGATCAGGGCAGACAAGAGACCCAGTACTTC. Its translation: CATSRDQGRQETQYF.

The V and J genes are TRBV27 and TRBJ2-7, with D possibly being TRBD1 (5 bases). This CDR3 region has 13 residues. The germline V gene encodes CDR1 MNHEY and CDR2 SMNVEV (reference sequence). With 3 bases removed from V and 3 bases from J, the gap between germline ends came to 9 bases. The CDR3 reads CASSFGQGYEQYF. The CDR3 DNA reads TGTGCCAGCAGTTTCGGGCAGGGCTACGAGCAGTACTTC.

Here the CDR3 DNA reads TGTGCCAGCAGTTTCCTGAACACCGGGGAGCTGTTTTTT. Encoded protein: CASSFLNTGELFF. This chain uses TRBV7-2 with TRBJ2-2; D is ambiguous. Germline values: CDR1 SGHTA, CDR2 FQGNSA. CDR3 size: 13 residues. Trimming removed 6 bases from V and 1 base from J, with 6 bases in between.

This clone was observed a single time. The genes are TRBV19 and TRBJ2-7; D is tentatively TRBD1 or TRBD2 (5 bases each). CDR1 is LNHDA, CDR2 SQIVND, per germline (reference sequence). Trimming removed 7 bases at V and 0 bases at J, with 16 bases between. The CDR3 is 15 amino acids. CDR3 residues: CASMRAHRSSYEQYF. For the CDR3, the DNA is TGTGCCAGTATGCGGGCCCACAGGAGCTCCTACGAGCAGTACTTC.

The genes are TRBV19 and TRBJ1-6, with 9 positions matching TRBD1. CDR3 length: 16 amino acids. V lost 4 bases and J lost 7; bases outside the gene matches: 8. CDR1 is LNHDA, CDR2 SQIVND, per germline (reference sequence). The CDR3 sequence: CASSRGQGMQNSPLHF. The CDR3 region has the DNA TGTGCCAGTAGTAGGGGACAGGGTATGCAAAATTCACCCCTCCACTTT. Using reference TRBV19 and TRBJ1-6 for the parts outside the CDR3, the full variable domain is DGGITQSPKYLFRKEGQNVTLSCEQNLNHDAMYWYRQDPGQGLRLIYYSQIVNDFQKGDIAEGYSVSREKKESFPLTVTSAQKNPTAFYLCASSRGQGMQNSPLHFGNGTRLTVT.

In its sample, this clone was seen once. V is TRBV19 and J is TRBJ2-5, with 9 nucleotides matching TRBD2. The CDR3 covers 15 residues. The trim removed 1 base at V and 6 bases at J, leaving 6 bases unmatched. In germline, CDR1 is LNHDA, CDR2 SQIVND (reference sequence). The CDR3 nucleotides read TGTGCCAGTAGTATAGCCGATAGCGGGAGCAAGACCCAGTACTTC. It yields the protein CASSIADSGSKTQYF. Full variable domain (missing parts from reference TRBV19 and TRBJ2-5): DGGITQSPKYLFRKEGQNVTLSCEQNLNHDAMYWYRQDPGQGLRLIYYSQIVNDFQKGDIAEGYSVSREKKESFPLTVTSAQKNPTAFYLCASSIADSGSKTQYFGPGTRLLVL.

The chain links TRBV4-1 to TRBJ1-6, with D perhaps matching TRBD1 (5 bases). V gave up 0 bases and J gave up 5 bases, with 14 bases separating them. The germline gives CDR1 MGHRA, CDR2 YSYEKL. This CDR3 has 17 amino acids. For the CDR3, the DNA is TGCGCCAGCAGCCAAGAGGGGGGGTCTTTACATAATTCACCCCTCCACTTT. It encodes CASSQEGGSLHNSPLHF.